These 20 T cell receptor beta chains came from one sample sequenced in a study of Ad26.COV2.S vaccination and SARS-CoV-2 variants. Documented treatment: around 19 received Ad26.COV2.S at low or high dose, single or two shots; about five received placebo; per-sample allocation not given. Day 63 after the first vaccine or placebo injection was the time point for sampling. Assay: immunoSEQ multiplex PCR; the TCRdb copy retains only in-frame clones and omits some. The repertoire holds 410,000 or so clones, approximately 90% seen once, with more than 10% in the top ten. The material was peripheral blood, obtained in a trial of Ad26.COV2.S vaccine versus placebo. These receptors all come from a person aged 18-65 years who received the Ad26.COV2.S COVID-19 vaccine or a placebo.

The rearrangement joins TRBV24-1 to TRBJ2-5; 14 bases match TRBD2. Germline V gene data show CDR1 as KGHDR and CDR2 as SFDVKD. The ends lost 3 bases at V and 3 bases at J; junction bases unmatched: 14. The CDR3 runs 20 residues. The CDR3 here is CATSDPGGTSGSPGKETQYF. The CDR3 DNA sequence: TGTGCCACCAGTGATCCCGGCGGGACTAGCGGGAGTCCTGGCAAAGAGACCCAGTACTTC.

This clone was seen a single time. The chain carries TRBV29-1 and TRBJ2-3, with D tentatively TRBD2 (6 bases). Germline values: CDR1 SQVTM, CDR2 ANQGSEA. Trimming shortened V by 7 bases and J by 2 bases, and 7 bases separated the two germline ends. The CDR3 consists of 11 residues. The CDR3, as DNA: TGCAGCGGGGGACTCACAGATACGCAGTATTTT. Translating it yields CSGGLTDTQYF.

The genes are TRBV5-4 and TRBJ2-7, with TRBD2 matching 10 bases. The junction had 14 bases not matched to a gene; V was cut back by 2 bases and J by 6 bases. The germline CDR1 and CDR2 sequences are SGHNT and YYREEE (reference sequence). This CDR3 has 17 amino acids. CDR3 in amino acids: CASSLPTSGPPRREQYF. CDR3 coding DNA: TGTGCCAGCAGCTTACCGACTAGCGGGCCACCTCGACGCGAGCAGTACTTC.

Details on this clone: The sample has other DNA sequences that encode this CDR3 too. V is TRBV11-2 and J is TRBJ1-4; D unresolved. V lost 1 base and J lost 6, with 6 bases in between. CDR3 length: 13 residues. CDR1 SGHAT and CDR2 FQNNGV come from the germline V gene. As DNA, the CDR3 is TGTGCCAGCAGCTTAGCGGGATATGAAAAACTGTTTTTT. Translation gives CASSLAGYEKLFF.

Written as DNA, the CDR3 is TGCGCCAGCAGCCAGGGAGGGCGCCCCACAGATACGCAGTATTTT. Residues: CASSQGGRPTDTQYF. The chain carries TRBV5-1 and TRBJ2-3; 7 bases are shared with TRBD2. Germline V CDR1 and CDR2: SGHRS, YFSETQ. This CDR3 has 15 amino acids. V lost 4 bases to trimming and J lost 2 bases; unmatched junction nucleotides: 7.

This chain links TRBV25-1 with TRBJ2-1; D gene ambiguous. Looked up from germline, CDR1 is MGHDK and CDR2 is SYGVNS. This CDR3 region has 12 residues. V was pared by 3 bases and J by 0 bases, with 0 bases between. The CDR3 DNA is TGTGCCAGCAGTGACTCCTACAATGAGCAGTTCTTC. This codes for CASSDSYNEQFF.

The chain employs TRBV7-3 and TRBJ1-1; the match to TRBD1 covers 11 bases. Germline CDR1 is SGHTA and CDR2 is FQGTGA. The CDR3 loop spans 16 amino acids. With 3 bases clipped from V and 2 bases from J, the junction kept 5 bases outside the gene matches. The CDR3 reads CASSLRGQGANTEAFF. The CDR3 nucleotides read TGTGCCAGCAGCTTGAGAGGACAGGGGGCAAACACTGAAGCTTTCTTT.

This clone was observed a single time. The chain couples TRBV4-3 to TRBJ1-6; 8 bases are a match to TRBD1. Germline V gene data show CDR1 as LGHNA and CDR2 as YSLEER. The CDR3 runs 15 residues. J gave up 10 bases and V 3 bases, and 8 bases lay outside the gene matches. The CDR3 protein is CASSQIAGGESPLHF. The CDR3 nucleotides are TGCGCCAGCAGCCAGATCGCAGGGGGCGAATCACCCCTCCACTTT.

The chain is built from TRBV2 and TRBJ2-7; D is unclear. Looked up from germline, CDR1 is SNHLY and CDR2 is FYNNEI. The length of the CDR3 is 16 residues. Between the trimmed V and J ends, which lost 5 bases and 1 base, there was a span of 18 bases. CDR3 bases: TGTGCCAGCAGTAACGAAGAATGGCGGATTTCCTACGAGCAGTACTTC. Protein: CASSNEEWRISYEQYF.

The CDR3 loop is CSAGVQRVPFF. CDR3 DNA sequence: TGCAGTGCTGGAGTTCAGCGGGTTCCGTTCTTC. The chain recombines TRBV20-1 with TRBJ2-1; D is perhaps TRBD2 (6 bases). V was cut by 5 bases and J by 15 bases, with 17 bases left in between. This CDR3 is built from 11 residues. Germline V gene data show CDR1 as DFQATT and CDR2 as SNEGSKA (reference sequence).

CDR3 region: CASSLATGLAGIDEQFF. The CDR3 nucleotides read TGTGCCAGCAGCTTGGCTACTGGGCTAGCGGGAATCGATGAGCAGTTCTTC. The chain recombines TRBV5-5 with TRBJ2-1; TRBD2 agrees at 9 bases. The junction had 12 bases not matched to a gene; V was cut back by 0 bases and J by 8 bases. CDR3 length equals 17 residues. Germline values: CDR1 SGHKS, CDR2 YYEKEE (reference sequence).

Details on this clone: The same CDR3 can be traced to other DNA sequences in this sample. The chain is built from TRBV9 and TRBJ1-5; D might be TRBD1 (5 bases). V was clipped by 2 bases and J by 4 bases, with 7 bases between them. Looked up from germline, CDR1 is SGDLS and CDR2 is YYNGEE. The CDR3 sequence is 13 residues long. CDR3 residues: CASSVRGNQPQHF. DNA for the CDR3: TGTGCCAGCAGCGTTAGGGGAAATCAGCCCCAGCATTTT.

The chain has TRBV4-2 and TRBJ2-1, with D maybe TRBD2 (6 bases). Trimming cost V 0 bases and J 0 bases, with 9 bases left between them. The germline gives CDR1 LGHNA, CDR2 YNFKEQ. The CDR3 totals 16 residues. The CDR3 here is CASSQEAGLSYNEQFF. For the CDR3, the DNA is TGTGCCAGCAGCCAAGAAGCGGGCCTCTCCTACAATGAGCAGTTCTTC.

The chain carries TRBV14 and TRBJ2-2, with D possibly TRBD2 on 6 matching bases. This CDR3 is 14 amino acids long. Germline V gives CDR1 SGHDN, CDR2 FVKESK. V lost 1 base and J lost 9, with 12 bases in between. The CDR3 nucleotides are TGTGCCAGCAGCCAAGCTCGGGGGTCCCGGGAGCTGTTTTTT. Translating it yields CASSQARGSRELFF. Variable domain in full (rest from reference TRBV14 and TRBJ2-2): EAGVTQFPSHSVIEKGQTVTLRCDPISGHDNLYWYRRVMGKEIKFLLHFVKESKQDESGMPNNRFLAERTGGTYSTLKVQPAELEDSGVYFCASSQARGSRELFFGEGSRLTVL.

This clone was observed a single time. The chain joins TRBV14 to TRBJ1-2, with a possible D match to TRBD1 (5 bases). Germline CDR1 is SGHDN and CDR2 is FVKESK. V was trimmed by 1 base and J by 3 bases, leaving 15 bases between them. CDR3 size: 16 residues. The CDR3 region has the DNA TGTGCCAGCAGCCAAGTCGGCTCCAGGGAATACTATGGCTACACCTTC. As protein: CASSQVGSREYYGYTF.

The chain uses TRBV12-5 and TRBJ2-1; D not resolved. Germline V gene lookup returns CDR1 LGHNT and CDR2 FRNRAP. CDR3 length: 16 residues. Between the trimmed V and J ends, which lost 5 bases and 3 bases, there was a span of 17 bases. The CDR3 DNA reads as TGTGCTAGTGGTCCCCCCCGGGCACGAGTCTACAATGAGCAGTTCTTC. Translating it yields CASGPPRARVYNEQFF.

This chain uses TRBV12-3 or TRBV12-4 with TRBJ2-7; 7 bases match TRBD2. There are 12 residues in the CDR3. V shed 6 bases, J shed 4 bases, and the junction held 3 bases outside the gene matches. The CDR3 here is CASSLGRYEQYF. The CDR3 DNA is TGTGCCAGCAGCCTCGGGAGGTACGAGCAGTACTTC.

Here the CDR3 reads CASSLPRGQETQYF. CDR3 DNA: TGTGCCAGCAGTTTACCGAGGGGGCAAGAGACCCAGTACTTC. V gene TRBV28 combines with J gene TRBJ2-5; TRBD1 is a possible D gene (6 bases). The CDR3 runs to 14 residues. The germline V gene encodes CDR1 MDHEN and CDR2 SYDVKM. With 2 bases removed from V and 2 bases from J, the gap between germline ends came to 9 bases.

The chain links TRBV30 to TRBJ1-3; no clear D gene. V lost 0 bases and J lost 2, with 8 bases in between. The V gene's germline CDR1 is GTSNPN and CDR2 SVGIG (reference sequence). CDR3 length: 14 amino acids. The CDR3 here is CAWSVRRAGNTIYF. The CDR3 DNA sequence: TGTGCCTGGAGTGTACGGAGGGCTGGAAACACCATATATTTT.

The gene calls are TRBV10-3 and TRBJ2-5; 12 positions agree with TRBD2. Germline CDR1 ENHRY, CDR2 SYGVKD. V dropped 6 bases and J dropped 3; count of bases not matched to a gene: 8. The CDR3 covers 16 residues. The CDR3 nucleotides read TGTGCCATCAGCGACCGGACTAGCGGGACTGAAGAGACCCAGTACTTC. Protein product: CAISDRTSGTEETQYF.